The entry below gives a single TCR beta chain sequence along with its context. This entry belongs to a study of blood T cell repertoires in COVID-19. Study in general: Samples came from the United States, Italy and Spain, spanning acute and convalescent COVID-19. The cDNA or gDNA used as material had been derived from T cells, B-cell-depleted T cells, or PBMCs.

CDR3 length: 14 residues. V lost 4 bases and J 6 bases, leaving 15 bases between the germline ends. The germline V gene encodes CDR1 SGHAT and CDR2 FQNNGV. Repertoires were generated with immunoSEQ multiplex PCR, while TCRdb's copy carries only in-frame clones and drops some. The table records some 56,000 clones, 81% of them present only once. What was sequenced was peripheral blood. The chain recombines TRBV11-2 with TRBJ1-1; D unresolved. The clonotype originates from a woman older than 75 with active or convalescent COVID-19. The CDR3 protein is CASSSGVVGAEAFF. Here the CDR3 DNA reads TGTGCCAGCAGCTCCGGGGTAGTTGGCGCTGAAGCTTTCTTT.